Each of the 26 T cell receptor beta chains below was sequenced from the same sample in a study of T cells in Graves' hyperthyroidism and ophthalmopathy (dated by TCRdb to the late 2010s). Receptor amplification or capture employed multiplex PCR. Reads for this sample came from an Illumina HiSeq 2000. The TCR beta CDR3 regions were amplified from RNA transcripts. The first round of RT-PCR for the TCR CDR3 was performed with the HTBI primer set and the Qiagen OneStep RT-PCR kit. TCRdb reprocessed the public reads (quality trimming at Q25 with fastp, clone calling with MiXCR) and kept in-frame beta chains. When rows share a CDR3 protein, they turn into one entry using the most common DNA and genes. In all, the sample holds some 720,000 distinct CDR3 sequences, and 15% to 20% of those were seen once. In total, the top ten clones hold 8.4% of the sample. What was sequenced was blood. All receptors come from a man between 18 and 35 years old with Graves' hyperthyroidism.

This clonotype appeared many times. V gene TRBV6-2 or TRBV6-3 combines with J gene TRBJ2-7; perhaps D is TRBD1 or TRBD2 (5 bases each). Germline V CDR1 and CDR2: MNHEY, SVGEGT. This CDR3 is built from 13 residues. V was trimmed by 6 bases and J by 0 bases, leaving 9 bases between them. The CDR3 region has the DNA TGTGCCAGCAGATGGGACGCCTCCTACGAGCAGTACTTC. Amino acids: CASRWDASYEQYF.

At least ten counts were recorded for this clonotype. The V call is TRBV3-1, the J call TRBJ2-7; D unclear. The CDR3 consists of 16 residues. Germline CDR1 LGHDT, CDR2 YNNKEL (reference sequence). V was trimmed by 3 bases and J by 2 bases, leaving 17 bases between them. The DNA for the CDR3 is TGTGCCAGCAGCCACCGTATAAGTGTGGCACCCTACGAGCAGTACTTC. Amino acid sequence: CASSHRISVAPYEQYF.

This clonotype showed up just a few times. CDR3 sequence reads: CASSPPGGAGVSEQYF. The CDR3 coding sequence is TGTGCCAGCAGTCCGCCGGGGGGAGCGGGAGTTTCCGAGCAGTACTTC. The V call is TRBV28, the J call TRBJ2-7; 8 nucleotides match TRBD2. Germline V CDR1 and CDR2: MDHEN, SYDVKM. The CDR3 extends over 16 amino acids. V gave up 5 bases and J gave up 6 bases; unmatched junction bases: 15. The variable domain in full, with the rest retrieved from reference TRBV28 and TRBJ2-7, is DVKVTQSSRYLVKRTGEKVFLECVQDMDHENMFWYRQDPGLGLRLIYFSYDVKMKEKGDIPEGYSVSREKKERFSLILESASTNQTSMYLCASSPPGGAGVSEQYFGPGTRLTVT.

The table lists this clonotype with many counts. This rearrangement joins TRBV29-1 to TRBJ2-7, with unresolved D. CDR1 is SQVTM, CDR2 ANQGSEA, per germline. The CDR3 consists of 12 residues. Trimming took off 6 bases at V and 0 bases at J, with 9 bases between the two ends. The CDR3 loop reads CSVITGSYEQYF. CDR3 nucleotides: TGCAGCGTGATAACGGGCTCCTACGAGCAGTACTTC.

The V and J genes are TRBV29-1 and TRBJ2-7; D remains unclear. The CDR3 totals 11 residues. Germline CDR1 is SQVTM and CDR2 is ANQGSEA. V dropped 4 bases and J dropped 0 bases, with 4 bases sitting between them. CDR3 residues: CSVVSSYEQYF. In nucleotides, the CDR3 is TGCAGCGTTGTGAGCTCCTACGAGCAGTACTTC.

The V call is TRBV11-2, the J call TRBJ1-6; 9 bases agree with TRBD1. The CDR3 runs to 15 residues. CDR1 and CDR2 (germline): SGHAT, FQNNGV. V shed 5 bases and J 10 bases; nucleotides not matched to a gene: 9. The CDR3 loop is CASSAPGQGGSPLHF. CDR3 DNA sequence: TGTGCCAGCAGCGCTCCGGGACAGGGAGGATCACCCCTCCACTTT.

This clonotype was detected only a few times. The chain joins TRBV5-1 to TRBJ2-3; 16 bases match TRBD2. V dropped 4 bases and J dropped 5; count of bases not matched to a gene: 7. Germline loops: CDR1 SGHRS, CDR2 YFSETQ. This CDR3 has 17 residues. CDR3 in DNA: TGCGCCAGCAGCCCGGGGACTAGCGGGAGGGCCATAGATACGCAGTATTTT. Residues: CASSPGTSGRAIDTQYF.

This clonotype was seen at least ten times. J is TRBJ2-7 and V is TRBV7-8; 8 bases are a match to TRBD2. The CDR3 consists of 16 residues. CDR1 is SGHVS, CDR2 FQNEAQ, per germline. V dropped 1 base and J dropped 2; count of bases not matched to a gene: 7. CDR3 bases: TGTGCCAGCAGCTTAGATCCCAGCGGGAGAGCCTACGAGCAGTACTTC. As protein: CASSLDPSGRAYEQYF.

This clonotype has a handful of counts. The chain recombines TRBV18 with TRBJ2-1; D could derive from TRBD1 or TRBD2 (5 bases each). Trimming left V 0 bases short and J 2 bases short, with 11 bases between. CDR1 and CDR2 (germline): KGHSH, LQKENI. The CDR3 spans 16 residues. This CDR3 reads CASSPPTGPTYNEQFF. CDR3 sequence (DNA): TGTGCCAGCTCACCACCTACGGGGCCTACCTACAATGAGCAGTTCTTC. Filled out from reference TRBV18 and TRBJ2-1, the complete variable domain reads NAGVMQNPRHLVRRRGQEARLRCSPMKGHSHVYWYRQLPEEGLKFMVYLQKENIIDESGMPKERFSAEFPKEGPSILRIQQVVRGDSAAYFCASSPPTGPTYNEQFFGPGTRLTVL.

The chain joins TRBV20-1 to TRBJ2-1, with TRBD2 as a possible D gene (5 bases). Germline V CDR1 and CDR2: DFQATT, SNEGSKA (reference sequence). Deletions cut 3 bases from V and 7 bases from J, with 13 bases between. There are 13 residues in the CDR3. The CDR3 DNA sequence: TGCAGTGCTAGTCCGGGCGGGCTTAATGAGCAGTTCTTC. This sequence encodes CSASPGGLNEQFF.

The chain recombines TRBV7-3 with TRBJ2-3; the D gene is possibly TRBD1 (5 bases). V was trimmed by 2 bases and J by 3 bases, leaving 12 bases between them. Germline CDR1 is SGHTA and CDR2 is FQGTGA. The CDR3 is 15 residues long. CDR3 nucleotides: TGTGCCAGCAGCTTATGGGGCCGGAGTACAGATACGCAGTATTTT. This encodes CASSLWGRSTDTQYF.

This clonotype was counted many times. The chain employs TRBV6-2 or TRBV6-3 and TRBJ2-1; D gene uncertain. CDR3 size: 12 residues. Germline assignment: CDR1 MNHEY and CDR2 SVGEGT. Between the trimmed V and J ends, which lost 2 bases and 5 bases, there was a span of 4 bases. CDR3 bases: TGTGCCAGCAGTTACGGTCACAATGAGCAGTTCTTC. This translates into CASSYGHNEQFF.

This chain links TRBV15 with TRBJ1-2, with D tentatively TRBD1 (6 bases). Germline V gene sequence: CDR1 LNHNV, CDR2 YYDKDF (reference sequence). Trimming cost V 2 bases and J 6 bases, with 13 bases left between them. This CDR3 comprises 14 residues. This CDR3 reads CATSRIRGEDGYTF. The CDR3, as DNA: TGTGCCACCAGCAGAATAAGGGGGGAGGATGGCTACACCTTC. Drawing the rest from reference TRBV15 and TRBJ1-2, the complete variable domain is DAMVIQNPRYQVTQFGKPVTLSCSQTLNHNVMYWYQQKSSQAPKLLFHYYDKDFNNEADTPDNFQSRRPNTSFCFLDIRSPGLGDTAMYLCATSRIRGEDGYTFGSGTRLTVV.

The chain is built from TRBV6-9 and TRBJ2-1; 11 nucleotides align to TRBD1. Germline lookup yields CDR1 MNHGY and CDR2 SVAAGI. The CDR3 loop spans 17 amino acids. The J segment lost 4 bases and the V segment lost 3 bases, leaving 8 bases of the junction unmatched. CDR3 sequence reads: CASSYGPGTGGYNEQFF. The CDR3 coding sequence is TGTGCCAGCAGTTACGGGCCCGGGACAGGGGGTTACAATGAGCAGTTCTTC.

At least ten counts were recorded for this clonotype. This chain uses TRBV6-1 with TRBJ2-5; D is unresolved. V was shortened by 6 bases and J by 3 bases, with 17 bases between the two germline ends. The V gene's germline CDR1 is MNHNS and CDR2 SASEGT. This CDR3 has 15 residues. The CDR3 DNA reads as TGTGCCAGCAGCCCCGGACCTGGGAAGGAAGAGACCCAGTACTTC. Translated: CASSPGPGKEETQYF.

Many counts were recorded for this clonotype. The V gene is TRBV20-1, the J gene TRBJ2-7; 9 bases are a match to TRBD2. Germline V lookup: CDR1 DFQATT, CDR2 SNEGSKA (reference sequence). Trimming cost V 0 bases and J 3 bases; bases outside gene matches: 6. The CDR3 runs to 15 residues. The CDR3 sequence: CSARDRLAGRYEQYF. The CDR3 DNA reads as TGCAGTGCTAGAGATCGGCTAGCGGGGCGCTACGAGCAGTACTTC.

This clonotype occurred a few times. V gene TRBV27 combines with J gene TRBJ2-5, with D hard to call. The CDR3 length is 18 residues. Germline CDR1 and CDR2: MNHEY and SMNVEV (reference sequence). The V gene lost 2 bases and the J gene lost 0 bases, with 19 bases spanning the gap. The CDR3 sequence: CASSLRPPGRPYQETQYF. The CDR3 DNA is TGTGCCAGCAGTTTACGCCCCCCCGGCCGCCCGTACCAAGAGACCCAGTACTTC.

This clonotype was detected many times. The CDR3 bases are TGTGCCAGTATGTTTTCCGGGACTCCACCAAGATACGAGCAGTACTTC. Amino acids: CASMFSGTPPRYEQYF. The rearrangement joins TRBV2 to TRBJ2-7; perhaps TRBD2 as D (6 bases). The V end was cut by 9 bases, the J end by 4 bases, with 25 bases between. In germline, CDR1 is SNHLY, CDR2 FYNNEI. This CDR3 has 16 amino acids.

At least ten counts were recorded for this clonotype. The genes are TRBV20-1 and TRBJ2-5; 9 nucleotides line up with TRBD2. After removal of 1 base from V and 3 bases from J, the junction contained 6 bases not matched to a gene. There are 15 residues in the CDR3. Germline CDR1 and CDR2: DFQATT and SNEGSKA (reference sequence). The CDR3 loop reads CSARAPAGGEETQYF. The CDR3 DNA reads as TGCAGTGCTAGAGCCCCAGCGGGAGGAGAAGAGACCCAGTACTTC.

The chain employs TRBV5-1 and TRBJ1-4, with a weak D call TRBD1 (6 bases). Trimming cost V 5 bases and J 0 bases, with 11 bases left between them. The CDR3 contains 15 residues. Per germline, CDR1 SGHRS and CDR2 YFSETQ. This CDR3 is CASRRDIATNEKLFF. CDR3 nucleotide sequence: TGCGCCAGCAGAAGGGACATTGCAACTAATGAAAAACTGTTTTTT.

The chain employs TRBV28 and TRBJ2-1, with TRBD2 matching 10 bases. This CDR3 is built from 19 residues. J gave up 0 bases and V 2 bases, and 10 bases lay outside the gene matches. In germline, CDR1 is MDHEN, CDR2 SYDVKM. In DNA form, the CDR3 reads TGTGCCAGCAGTTTAGGGGGAACTAGCGGGACTCCCTCCTACAATGAGCAGTTCTTC. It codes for CASSLGGTSGTPSYNEQFF.

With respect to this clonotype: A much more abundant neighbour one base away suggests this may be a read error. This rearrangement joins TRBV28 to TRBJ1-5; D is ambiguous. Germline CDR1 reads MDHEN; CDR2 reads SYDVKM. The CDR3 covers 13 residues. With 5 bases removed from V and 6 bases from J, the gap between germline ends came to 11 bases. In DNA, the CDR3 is TGTGCCAGCAGTAAGCCTGGGATTCAGCCCCAGCATTTT. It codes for CASSKPGIQPQHF. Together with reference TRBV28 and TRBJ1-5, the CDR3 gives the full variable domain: DVKVTQSSRYLVKRTGEKVFLECVQDMDHENMFWYRQDPGLGLRLIYFSYDVKMKEKGDIPEGYSVSREKKERFSLILESASTNQTSMYLCASSKPGIQPQHFGDGTRLSIL.

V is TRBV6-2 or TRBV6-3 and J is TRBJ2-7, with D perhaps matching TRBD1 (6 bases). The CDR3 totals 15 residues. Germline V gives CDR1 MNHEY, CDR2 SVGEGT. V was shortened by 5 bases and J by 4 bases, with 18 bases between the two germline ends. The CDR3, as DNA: TGTGCCAGCAGTGGATTGTTGGCAGGGGAATACGAGCAGTACTTC. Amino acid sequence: CASSGLLAGEYEQYF.

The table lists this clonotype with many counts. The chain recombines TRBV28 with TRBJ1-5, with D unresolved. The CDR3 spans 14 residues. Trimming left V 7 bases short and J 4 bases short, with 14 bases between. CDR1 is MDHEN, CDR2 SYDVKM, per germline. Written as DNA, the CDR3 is TGTGCCAGCACCCTAAGGCCTATAAATCAGCCCCAGCATTTT. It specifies CASTLRPINQPQHF. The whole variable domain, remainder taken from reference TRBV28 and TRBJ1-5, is DVKVTQSSRYLVKRTGEKVFLECVQDMDHENMFWYRQDPGLGLRLIYFSYDVKMKEKGDIPEGYSVSREKKERFSLILESASTNQTSMYLCASTLRPINQPQHFGDGTRLSIL.

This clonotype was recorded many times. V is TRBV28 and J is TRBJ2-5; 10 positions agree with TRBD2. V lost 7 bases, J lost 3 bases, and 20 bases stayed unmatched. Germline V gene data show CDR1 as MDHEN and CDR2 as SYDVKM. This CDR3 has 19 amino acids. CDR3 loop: CASTPPPTSGPRREETQYF. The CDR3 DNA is TGTGCCAGCACTCCTCCCCCGACTAGCGGGCCCAGACGGGAAGAGACCCAGTACTTC.

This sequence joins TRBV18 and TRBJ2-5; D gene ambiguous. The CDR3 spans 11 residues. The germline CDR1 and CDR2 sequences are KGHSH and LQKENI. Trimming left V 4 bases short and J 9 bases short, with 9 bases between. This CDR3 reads CASSLHRAQYF. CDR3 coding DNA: TGTGCCAGCTCACTACATCGGGCCCAGTACTTC. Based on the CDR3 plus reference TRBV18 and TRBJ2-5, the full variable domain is NAGVMQNPRHLVRRRGQEARLRCSPMKGHSHVYWYRQLPEEGLKFMVYLQKENIIDESGMPKERFSAEFPKEGPSILRIQQVVRGDSAAYFCASSLHRAQYFGPGTRLLVL.